A single sample gave rise to the 3 T cell receptor beta chains below, sequenced in a study of blood T cell repertoires in COVID-19. Assay used: immunoSEQ multiplex PCR; TCRdb lists only in-frame clones, some missing. The repertoire holds a few hundred thousand clones, with over 85% as singletons. Sequencing was performed on peripheral blood. The receptors originated from a woman aged 25 to 39 with COVID-19, enrolled during active disease.

The chain has TRBV18 and TRBJ2-2, with 8 bases fitting TRBD1. Germline V lookup: CDR1 KGHSH, CDR2 LQKENI. The CDR3 is made up of 15 amino acids. Unmatched junction bases numbered 3, after V lost 3 bases and J lost 3 bases. The CDR3 sequence: CASSPGQVDTGELFF. The CDR3 region has the DNA TGTGCCAGCTCACCGGGACAGGTGGACACCGGGGAGCTGTTTTTT.

This chain uses TRBV10-3 with TRBJ1-5; tentative D call: TRBD1 (5 bases). Germline-derived CDR1 and CDR2 are ENHRY and SYGVKD. The CDR3 extends over 15 amino acids. The ends were cut back, 11 bases at V and 3 bases at J, with 20 bases in the middle. DNA for the CDR3: TGTGCCCTTCTTCGGTCGGCCAGGGTCAATCAGCCCCAGCATTTT. Amino acid sequence: CALLRSARVNQPQHF.

The chain is built from TRBV4-1 and TRBJ1-5; D not resolved. Looked up from germline, CDR1 is MGHRA and CDR2 is YSYEKL. CDR3 size: 15 residues. Trimming took off 0 bases at V and 0 bases at J, with 6 bases between the two ends. In DNA, the CDR3 is TGCGCCAGCAGCCAAGATCGCGGTAGCAATCAGCCCCAGCATTTT. The encoded protein is CASSQDRGSNQPQHF.